This TCR beta chain was identified during a study of early T cells in non-severe SARS-CoV-2 infection. Study-level information: Sequencing targeted bulk RNA from unsorted whole blood, leaving chains unpaired.

The junction had 1 base not matched to a gene; V was cut back by 6 bases and J by 0 bases. Looked up from germline, CDR1 is DFQATT and CDR2 is SNEGSKA (reference sequence). This CDR3 region has 14 residues. Study results and caveats: Lookups in VDJdb leaned toward anti-spike CD8 responses and missed private and CD4 specificities.

Unique molecular identifiers were attached to individual cDNA molecules. Using its own MiXCR run on the 5' RACE reads, TCRdb lists one record per CDR3 protein. The table has 25,000 to 35,000 distinct CDR3 sequences, roughly 5.7% seen once; the top ten hold 5.5% to 8%. On this clonotype itself: Antigen specificity is unknown.

The origin of this receptor is an adult who was a healthcare worker with PCR-confirmed SARS-CoV-2 infection or an uninfected control (not recorded which). Sequenced sample: whole blood. The chain couples TRBV20-1 to TRBJ2-7, with 14 bases lining up with TRBD2. CDR3 protein: CSAGTSGGSYEQYF. The CDR3 coding sequence is TGCAGTGCCGGGACTAGCGGGGGCTCCTACGAGCAGTACTTC.